This T cell receptor beta chain was documented in a study of control samples from healthy donors and cancer patients. Assay: immunoSEQ multiplex PCR; the TCRdb copy retains only in-frame clones and omits some. The data show 100,000 to 150,000 clones, approximately 92% seen once. This CDR3 is built from 11 residues. V lost 7 bases and J lost 3, with 6 bases in between. Germline CDR1 is SQVTM and CDR2 is ANQGSEA. This receptor was obtained from a man older than 75 with head and neck cancer. The gene calls are TRBV29-1 and TRBJ2-2; D is uncertain. Specimen: PBMCs. This CDR3 reads CSARDTGELFF. CDR3 coding DNA: TGCAGCGCTAGGGACACCGGGGAGCTGTTTTTT.